This T cell receptor beta chain appears in the sequencing data of a study of blood T cell repertoires in COVID-19. Study background: From T cells, B-cell-depleted T cells, or PBMCs came the material, which was cDNA or gDNA.

This clone came up a few times. Using immunoSEQ multiplex PCR, the repertoire was profiled, and TCRdb retains in-frame clones only, with some absent. The sample lists 35,000 to 45,000 clones, 70% to 90% occurring once. This CDR3 has 15 amino acids. V trimming: 6 bases; J trimming: 0 bases; junction bases outside the gene matches: 2. The germline CDR1 and CDR2 sequences are SNHLY and FYNNEI. The V gene is TRBV2, the J gene TRBJ2-2, with 9 bases identical to TRBD2. The source of this sequence is a woman in her 70s in a cohort sampled during active COVID-19. The specimen was peripheral blood. The CDR3 protein is CASRLAGANTGELFF. The CDR3 bases are TGTGCCAGCAGGTTAGCGGGGGCGAACACCGGGGAGCTGTTTTTT.